This TCR beta chain comes out of a study of T cell responses to AZD1222 COVID-19 vaccine (TCRdb year 2021). For the study in its entirety: AZD1222 recipients given second doses at about 4 weeks or at about 12 weeks were pooled, since spike-specific TCR depth and breadth were not found to differ between the two schedules. TCR sequencing was performed for some 250 trial participants, of whom approximately 200 were given two doses of AZD1222 and around 26 were given two doses of MenACWY control vaccine. Enrollment into the trials was organized by age into subgroups of 18-55, 56-69 and 70-plus years, and those subgroups contained roughly 160, 29 and 62 TCR-sequenced participants, respectively. What the authors observed across the whole study: Conclusions about previously exposed vaccinees are limited because only 5 or 6 AZD1222 recipients were SARS-CoV-2 seropositive at baseline. Vaccine-associated CD4 TCRs spanned the whole spike protein, with dominant responses in regions 160-218 and 743-854. Participants were mostly white British, with more females than males. The authors suggested clonal diversity may have been underestimated. Because no day 14 peak-response samples were available, the repertoires could be characterized only after the peak T cell response. The 56-69-year group was small, and its depth increase did not reach significance, likely because of low power. Epitopes outside the regions mutated in the B.1.351 and B.1.1.7 variants were reportedly recognized by nearly half of the unique spike-specific TCRs. Spike-specific TCR breadth and depth rose significantly after two AZD1222 doses compared with day 0 and with MenACWY recipients.

The CDR1 and CDR2 encoded by the germline V gene are SGHDT and YYEEEE. After removal of 0 bases from V and 1 base from J, the junction retains 2 bases not matched to a gene. The CDR3 sequence holds 15 residues, the cysteine and phenylalanine included. Solely the CDR3 DNA is kept, with 45 bases framed from the first base. The CDR3 regions of human TCRbeta chains were analyzed by immunosequencing. Turning to the authors' computational methods: Repertoire TCRs were checked for matches against a reference library of SARS-CoV-2-specific TCRs that had been generated using the MIRA antigen-specificity platform. Breadth was defined as the fraction of unique TCRs that were SARS-CoV-2-associated. Depth was defined as the fraction of total T cells that were SARS-CoV-2-associated. Using the MIRA data, each spike-specific TCR was assigned both to the spike region to which the TCR was reactive and to a CD4 or CD8 class. Log10-transformed breadth and depth values were compared by one-way ANOVA with Sidak's multiple comparisons tests. As stored in TCRdb, this immuneACCESS dataset retains in-frame rearrangements with V and J assigned. A fraction of the clones does not appear; measured against another copy, unresolved V genes explain less than half of the discrepancy, and the remainder lacks a known reason. The DNA was the basis for D and trimming; V, J and clone size are from that table. The sample includes approximately 94,000 clones, with 80% to 95% observed a single time. Roughly 1.8% of the sample lies in the top ten.

As concerns this clone: What antigen it recognizes has not been identified. Base qualities are not provided; no much larger clone lies one nucleotide away.

Read against the paper, the sample's time point label means: baseline before first vaccination. The vaccinee samples were drawn from two UK trials, COV001 and COV002, one of which was a single-blind randomized controlled phase 2/3 trial testing AZD1222 (ChAdOx1 nCoV-19) in healthy adults. Trial participant PBMC samples were collected at day 0 and day 28 after the second dose for TCRbeta chain sequencing. The clonotype originates from an adult in good health. The receptor chain draws on TRBV5-6 and TRBJ1-1, and 8 junctional nucleotides match TRBD1. The sequenced sample was peripheral blood, obtained on day 0 of AZD1222 vaccination. The DNA sequence reads TGTGCCAGCAGCTTGGATGGGACAGGGAACACTGAAGCTTTCTTT. This translates into CASSLDGTGNTEAFF.